Listed below are T cell receptor beta chains from one sample, sequenced in a study of shared clonotypes between healthy human individuals. Sequencing was performed with immunoSEQ multiplex PCR; in TCRdb, only in-frame clones are kept and a portion is missing. The sample carries approximately 2.5 million clones, 93% recorded once. The source material was naive CD4+ T cells from PBMCs. These receptors were obtained from a man aged 18 to 29 in good health. Some clones in this sample may be carry-over from other donors' samples. Each CDR3 is given with its conserved first and last residue. A D gene is named only where the DNA matches it firmly.

J gene,V gene,CDR3 length,D gene,CDR3 protein,CDR3 DNA
TRBJ2-5,TRBV11-1,14,-,CASSPTRGEETQYF,TGTGCCAGCAGTCCCACCAGGGGGGAAGAGACCCAGTACTTC
TRBJ2-7,TRBV11-1,13,-,CASSFTGIYEQYF,TGTGCCAGCAGCTTCACAGGGATATACGAGCAGTACTTC
TRBJ1-3,TRBV19,15,-,CASFNLGSSGNTIYF,TGTGCCAGTTTTAACTTGGGGAGCTCTGGAAACACCATATATTTT
TRBJ1-5,TRBV28,14,-,CASSLRGPNQPQHF,TGTGCCAGCAGTTTGAGAGGCCCTAATCAGCCCCAGCATTTT
TRBJ2-7,TRBV5-1,13,-,CASSSDSTYEQYF,TGCGCCAGCAGCTCTGACAGTACCTACGAGCAGTACTTC
TRBJ2-3,TRBV5-6,15,TRBD1,CASSFGTGGGDTQYF,TGTGCCAGCAGCTTCGGGACAGGGGGAGGAGATACGCAGTATTTT
TRBJ1-1,TRBV29-1,12,-,CSVQGQNTEAFF,TGCAGCGTTCAGGGGCAGAACACTGAAGCTTTCTTT
TRBJ1-2,TRBV28,11,-,CASGGNYGYTF,TGTGCCAGCGGTGGGAACTATGGCTACACCTTC
TRBJ2-5,TRBV5-1,15,TRBD1,CASSSQTGGQETQYF,TGCGCCAGCAGCTCCCAGACAGGGGGCCAAGAGACCCAGTACTTC
TRBJ1-1,TRBV19,15,TRBD1,CASTHPSGGGTEAFF,TGTGCCAGTACCCACCCGTCAGGGGGGGGCACTGAAGCTTTCTTT
TRBJ2-5,TRBV10-3,17,TRBD1,CAIRRGQGKTGQETQYF,TGTGCCATCAGAAGGGGACAGGGAAAAACCGGGCAAGAGACCCAGTACTTC
TRBJ1-3,TRBV18,17,-,CASSPLFGTQTGNTIYF,TGTGCCAGCTCACCACTTTTCGGGACGCAAACTGGAAACACCATATATTTT
TRBJ1-2,TRBV5-5,15,-,CASSSHPSGNYGYTF,TGTGCCAGCAGCTCTCATCCCTCAGGGAACTATGGCTACACCTTC
TRBJ1-3,TRBV19,14,TRBD1,CASRDRASGNTIYF,TGTGCCAGTAGGGACAGGGCTTCTGGAAACACCATATATTTT
TRBJ1-3,TRBV4-2,15,-,CASSIRPGTGNTIYF,TGTGCCAGCAGCATACGACCAGGGACTGGAAACACCATATATTTT
TRBJ1-5,TRBV28,15,-,CASSWPAGANQPQHF,TGTGCCAGCAGCTGGCCGGCAGGGGCGAATCAGCCCCAGCATTTT
TRBJ1-1,TRBV28,15,TRBD1,CASSLLTGMNTEAFF,TGTGCCAGCAGTTTATTGACAGGGATGAACACTGAAGCTTTCTTT
TRBJ2-5,TRBV7-9,14,-,CASSPGMYQETQYF,TGTGCCAGCAGCCCTGGGATGTACCAAGAGACCCAGTACTTC